A single sample is the source of the 31 T cell receptor beta chains below, sequenced in a study of somatic mutations in T cells in chronic GVHD. Some clones are missing from TCRdb's copy, which holds only in-frame ones; the method was immunoSEQ multiplex PCR. The data hold approximately 14,000 clones, with approximately 78% observed a single time. The sample was Vbeta20-negative CD4+ T cells from blood. The receptors here all came from a male patient between 45 and 59 years old with chronic graft-versus-host disease. Certain T cells may be donor cells from the graft.

This clone has more than one count but fewer than ten. The V call is TRBV7-9, the J call TRBJ1-2; D unclear. Per the germline V gene, CDR1 is SEHNR and CDR2 is FQNEAQ (reference sequence). The V gene lost 0 bases and the J gene lost 4 bases, with 15 bases spanning the gap. The CDR3 has 16 residues. CDR3 loop: CASSLAGTAGIYGYTF. The CDR3 DNA is TGTGCCAGCAGCTTAGCGGGTACAGCAGGAATCTATGGCTACACCTTC.

The chain couples TRBV18 to TRBJ2-5; D call uncertain. The V gene lost 4 bases and the J gene lost 5 bases, with 8 bases spanning the gap. The CDR3 covers 12 residues. Looked up from germline, CDR1 is KGHSH and CDR2 is LQKENI. The chain's CDR3 is CASSRGGETQYF. CDR3 bases: TGTGCCAGCTCACGAGGTGGGGAGACCCAGTACTTC.

To note about this clone: Other DNA sequences in this sample translate to the same CDR3. J is TRBJ2-5 and V is TRBV5-6; 14 bases are shared with TRBD2. The CDR3 loop spans 18 amino acids. CDR1 and CDR2 (germline): SGHDT, YYEEEE. Germline trimming cut 4 bases from V and 0 bases from J; bases unmatched to any gene: 8. CDR3 in DNA: TGTGCCAGCAGCCCTGGACTAGCGGGGGGCTTGGACCAAGAGACCCAGTACTTC. Its translation is CASSPGLAGGLDQETQYF. Based on the CDR3 plus reference TRBV5-6 and TRBJ2-5, the full variable domain is DAGVTQSPTHLIKTRGQQVTLRCSPKSGHDTVSWYQQALGQGPQFIFQYYEEEERQRGNFPDRFSGHQFPNYSSELNVNALLLGDSALYLCASSPGLAGGLDQETQYFGPGTRLLVL.

The V and J genes are TRBV5-5 and TRBJ2-7, with TRBD2 as a possible D gene (5 bases). Per germline, CDR1 SGHKS and CDR2 YYEKEE (reference sequence). V was shortened by 4 bases and J by 4 bases, with 12 bases between the two germline ends. This CDR3 is built from 13 residues. The CDR3 loop reads CASSVSVGYEQYF. CDR3 coding DNA: TGTGCCAGCAGCGTTAGCGTGGGGTACGAGCAGTACTTC.

The V and J genes are TRBV18 and TRBJ2-1, with D possibly being TRBD1 (6 bases). Germline V gene sequence: CDR1 KGHSH, CDR2 LQKENI. This CDR3 is 16 amino acids long. Trimming took 0 bases from V and 6 from J, leaving 15 bases between them. CDR3 sequence: CASSPPAPIGGNEQFF. CDR3 nucleotide sequence: TGTGCCAGCTCACCACCGGCCCCGATAGGGGGCAATGAGCAGTTCTTC.

This clone was seen only once. This rearrangement joins TRBV7-2 to TRBJ2-3; 11 nucleotides line up with TRBD2. There are 14 residues in the CDR3. The V and J ends lost 3 bases and 9 bases, in that order; junction bases with no gene match: 5. The germline gives CDR1 SGHTA, CDR2 FQGNSA. The CDR3 nucleotides read TGTGCCAGCAGCTTTGGTAGCGGGGGGGAAACGCAGTATTTT. Encoded protein: CASSFGSGGETQYF.

The genes are TRBV19 and TRBJ2-3; D gene unclear. V lost 0 bases and J 6 bases, leaving 7 bases between the germline ends. This CDR3 region has 13 residues. Germline CDR1 reads LNHDA; CDR2 reads SQIVND (reference sequence). This CDR3 is CASSIEARDTQYF. In DNA, the CDR3 is TGTGCCAGTAGTATAGAAGCCAGGGATACGCAGTATTTT.

This chain links TRBV2 with TRBJ2-7; D is unclear. The germline CDR1 and CDR2 sequences are SNHLY and FYNNEI. With 5 bases removed from V and 6 bases from J, the gap between germline ends came to 8 bases. The CDR3 has 11 residues. The CDR3 loop reads CASSNAGEQYF. In nucleotides, the CDR3 is TGTGCCAGCAGTAATGCCGGCGAGCAGTACTTC.

This rearrangement joins TRBV6-1 to TRBJ1-5; 10 bases map to TRBD1. V dropped 6 bases and J dropped 6; count of bases not matched to a gene: 5. The germline V gene encodes CDR1 MNHNS and CDR2 SASEGT. This CDR3 spans 14 amino acids. CDR3 protein: CASRETGGSQPQHF. As DNA, the CDR3 is TGTGCCAGCAGAGAGACAGGGGGCAGTCAGCCCCAGCATTTT.

V and J are TRBV5-4 and TRBJ2-3; possibly TRBD2 for D (5 bases). This CDR3 is 16 amino acids long. The V gene lost 0 bases and the J gene lost 0 bases, with 11 bases spanning the gap. Germline V gives CDR1 SGHNT, CDR2 YYREEE (reference sequence). The CDR3 coding sequence is TGTGCCAGCAGCTTGGTCCAGCGGACTAGCACAGATACGCAGTATTTT. It codes for CASSLVQRTSTDTQYF.

The rearrangement links TRBV10-3 to TRBJ2-3, with 10 positions matching TRBD2. The V segment lost 3 bases and the J segment 6 bases; nucleotides outside the gene matches: 12. The germline V gene encodes CDR1 ENHRY and CDR2 SYGVKD. This CDR3 has 17 amino acids. This CDR3 is CAISDPSGSGGLDTQYF. In nucleotides, the CDR3 is TGTGCCATCAGTGACCCTTCGGGTAGCGGGGGGTTGGATACGCAGTATTTT.

The genes are TRBV12-5 and TRBJ2-2; the D gene is possibly TRBD1 (6 bases). CDR1 LGHNT and CDR2 FRNRAP come from the germline V gene. The V end lost 6 bases, the J end lost 7 bases, and 18 bases lay between the germline ends. The CDR3 has 15 amino acids. The DNA of the CDR3 is TGTGCTAGTGGGACCGGGACAAGGGCGGACGGGGAGCTGTTTTTT. The encoded protein is CASGTGTRADGELFF.

V is TRBV28 and J is TRBJ1-4, with 9 bases that match TRBD1. The CDR3 extends over 14 amino acids. Germline CDR1 MDHEN, CDR2 SYDVKM. V lost 6 bases, J lost 8 bases, and 7 bases stayed unmatched. The CDR3 reads CASRLQGAWEKLFF. The CDR3 bases are TGTGCCAGCAGGTTACAGGGGGCTTGGGAAAAACTGTTTTTT.

The chain employs TRBV7-8 and TRBJ1-5, with 7 positions matching TRBD1. The V and J ends lost 1 base and 5 bases, in that order; junction bases with no gene match: 2. CDR3 length: 14 residues. The V gene's germline CDR1 is SGHVS and CDR2 FQNEAQ. The CDR3 DNA is TGTGCCAGCAGCTTAGTGCAGGGGGATCAGCCCCAGCATTTT. This encodes CASSLVQGDQPQHF.

The table lists this clone with a few counts. This sequence joins TRBV5-4 and TRBJ1-2; D perhaps matches TRBD1 (6 bases). CDR3 length equals 13 residues. Trimming took 0 bases from V and 6 from J, leaving 9 bases between them. The germline CDR1 and CDR2 sequences are SGHNT and YYREEE (reference sequence). CDR3 loop: CASSLANRDGYTF. In DNA form, the CDR3 reads TGTGCCAGCAGCTTGGCAAACAGGGATGGCTACACCTTC. The entire variable domain, with the rest obtained from reference TRBV5-4 and TRBJ1-2, is as follows: ETGVTQSPTHLIKTRGQQVTLRCSSQSGHNTVSWYQQALGQGPQFIFQYYREEENGRGNFPPRFSGLQFPNYSSELNVNALELDDSALYLCASSLANRDGYTFGSGTRLTVV.

The chain uses TRBV5-5 and TRBJ2-7; D is unresolved. Trimming pared 2 bases from V and 0 bases from J, leaving 3 bases between. The CDR3 runs to 12 residues. Germline V gene lookup returns CDR1 SGHKS and CDR2 YYEKEE (reference sequence). CDR3 residues: CASSFGSYEQYF. In DNA, the CDR3 is TGTGCCAGCAGCTTCGGCTCCTACGAGCAGTACTTC.

This clone was detected once. The chain is built from TRBV5-3 and TRBJ2-3, with D perhaps matching TRBD1 (6 bases). Being an ORF, TRBV5-3 has a function that is uncertain. V gave up 3 bases and J gave up 3 bases, with 14 bases separating them. The CDR3 is 15 residues long. DNA for the CDR3: TGTGCCAGAAGCTGGGACACCTTGGGGACAGATACGCAGTATTTT. Protein sequence: CARSWDTLGTDTQYF.

This clone turned up a few times. This chain joins TRBV29-1 and TRBJ1-2; 7 bases fit TRBD1. Germline CDR1 is SQVTM and CDR2 is ANQGSEA. The V gene end was trimmed by 5 bases and the J gene end by 7 bases; junction bases not matched to a gene: 4. There are 11 residues in the CDR3. CDR3 sequence: CSVKGAAGYTF. The CDR3 nucleotides read TGCAGCGTTAAGGGGGCCGCTGGCTACACCTTC.

This chain links TRBV5-4 with TRBJ1-2, with a weak D call TRBD1 (6 bases). This CDR3 comprises 14 residues. Germline CDR1 and CDR2: SGHNT and YYREEE (reference sequence). Trimming removed 9 bases at V and 3 bases at J, with 18 bases between. The chain's CDR3 is CAMTKMGADYGYTF. CDR3 sequence (DNA): TGTGCCATGACCAAGATGGGGGCGGACTATGGCTACACCTTC.

The chain employs TRBV4-1 and TRBJ1-1; D may be TRBD1 (5 bases). The ends were cut back, 1 base at V and 8 bases at J, with 14 bases in the middle. Germline V gene sequence: CDR1 MGHRA, CDR2 YSYEKL. This CDR3 is built from 14 residues. The chain's CDR3 is CASSQVSKGQEAFF. The CDR3 DNA reads TGCGCCAGCAGCCAAGTATCAAAGGGGCAAGAAGCTTTCTTT.

The chain uses TRBV11-2 and TRBJ2-7; the match to TRBD1 covers 8 bases. V trimming: 5 bases; J trimming: 6 bases; junction bases outside the gene matches: 12. The CDR3 is 15 amino acids. Germline V gene data show CDR1 as SGHAT and CDR2 as FQNNGV. CDR3 sequence (DNA): TGTGCCAGCAGCACCGACAGGGGCGGGTATTTCGAGCAGTACTTC. Encoded protein: CASSTDRGGYFEQYF.

The rearrangement links TRBV12-5 to TRBJ2-5; tentatively, D is TRBD2 (5 bases). Trimming left V 6 bases short and J 4 bases short, with 9 bases between. Per the germline V gene, CDR1 is LGHNT and CDR2 is FRNRAP. The CDR3 covers 12 residues. The CDR3 DNA reads TGTGCTAGTGGCTCGGCGGGAGAGACCCAGTACTTC. As protein: CASGSAGETQYF.

This rearrangement joins TRBV10-1 to TRBJ1-2, with 8 bases fitting TRBD1. Germline V lookup: CDR1 WNHNN, CDR2 SYGVQD (reference sequence). The V and J ends lost 4 bases and 10 bases, in that order; junction bases with no gene match: 5. The CDR3 sequence is 12 residues long. The CDR3 sequence: CASSGNRGVYTF. CDR3 sequence (DNA): TGCGCCAGCAGTGGAAACAGGGGGGTCTACACCTTC.

The chain combines TRBV7-9 with TRBJ2-1; 13 nucleotides agree with TRBD2. CDR1 and CDR2 from the germline V gene are SEHNR and FQNEAQ (reference sequence). The CDR3 spans 19 residues. Trimming removed 1 base from V and 4 bases from J; junction bases left unmatched: 10. The CDR3 is CASSLDSRLAGGGYNEQFF. The DNA for the CDR3 is TGTGCCAGCAGCTTAGATAGTCGACTAGCGGGGGGCGGTTACAATGAGCAGTTCTTC.

The chain recombines TRBV4-1 with TRBJ1-2; D possibly corresponds to TRBD1 (5 bases). Per germline, CDR1 MGHRA and CDR2 YSYEKL. V was clipped by 0 bases and J by 3 bases, with 11 bases between them. The CDR3 consists of 15 residues. The CDR3 DNA reads TGCGCCAGCAGCCAAGATGCCGGGGGGTACTATGGCTACACCTTC. It encodes CASSQDAGGYYGYTF.

The rearrangement links TRBV10-1 to TRBJ1-1, with 7 bases that match TRBD1. This CDR3 has 15 residues. The V segment lost 4 bases and the J segment 4 bases; nucleotides outside the gene matches: 9. Germline loops: CDR1 WNHNN, CDR2 SYGVQD (reference sequence). The DNA of the CDR3 is TGCGCCAGCAGTGCATCGGGACAGAGCGTCACTGAAGCTTTCTTT. This gives the protein CASSASGQSVTEAFF.

The rearrangement joins TRBV7-2 to TRBJ2-4, with 7 bases that match TRBD1. There are 14 residues in the CDR3. J lost 6 bases, V lost 5 bases, and 7 bases had no gene match. The germline CDR1 and CDR2 sequences are SGHTA and FQGNSA. CDR3 in DNA: TGTGCCAGCAGCCCCCGGACAGGCGGAAACATTCAGTACTTC. Translating it yields CASSPRTGGNIQYF.

This clone was detected once. The V call is TRBV5-4, the J call TRBJ2-1; perhaps TRBD2 as D (6 bases). CDR3 length equals 18 residues. Trimming cost V 2 bases and J 0 bases, with 18 bases left between them. Germline CDR1 and CDR2: SGHNT and YYREEE (reference sequence). CDR3 sequence (DNA): TGTGCCAGCAGCTTCGCGGAAACGGCCGGGAGCTCCTACAATGAGCAGTTCTTC. It yields the protein CASSFAETAGSSYNEQFF.

This clone was seen just once. This chain uses TRBV7-2 with TRBJ2-3, with D possibly matching TRBD2 (5 bases). Germline CDR1 reads SGHTA; CDR2 reads FQGNSA. The CDR3 runs 15 residues. V dropped 5 bases and J dropped 4 bases, with 16 bases sitting between them. In DNA form, the CDR3 reads TGTGCCAGCAGCCCAAGACTACTGCAGGCAGATACGCAGTATTTT. This gives the protein CASSPRLLQADTQYF.

The chain carries TRBV14 and TRBJ2-1; 8 nucleotides align to TRBD2. This CDR3 is built from 16 residues. Germline V gene sequence: CDR1 SGHDN, CDR2 FVKESK. V shed 2 bases, J shed 3 bases, and the junction held 6 bases outside the gene matches. CDR3 sequence (DNA): TGTGCCAGCAGCCAACTTTCGGGGGGGCTCTACAATGAGCAGTTCTTC. This gives the protein CASSQLSGGLYNEQFF.

The chain uses TRBV5-4 and TRBJ1-5; TRBD1 aligns across 10 bases. Trimming at V came to 5 bases and at J to 12 bases, leaving 5 bases not matched to a gene. The V gene's germline CDR1 is SGHNT and CDR2 YYREEE (reference sequence). The CDR3 spans 12 residues. The CDR3 nucleotides are TGTGCCAGCAGTCGCCGGGACAGGGGCCAGCATTTT. It yields the protein CASSRRDRGQHF.